These T cell receptor beta chains were read from a single sample in a study of human T cells and chemical hapten exposure. TCRdb ran MiXCR on the RACE reads and lists one entry per CDR3 protein. This table holds about 82,000 distinct CDR3 sequences, 10% to 15% found once. The sequencing used whole blood, collected in connection with sensitization to the hapten diphenylcyclopropenone (DPC). These receptors all stem from a woman aged 50 to 60 with alopecia areata. Some clones in this sample may be carry-over from other donors' samples. The conserved cysteine and the conserved F or W are not part of the CDR3 here.

TRBJ2-3,TRBV5-1,ASSLAVGAGKDTQY
TRBJ2-5,TRBV25-1,ASSESGFVRETQY
TRBJ2-7,TRBV3-1,ASSQGLVGTYEQY
TRBJ1-2,TRBV20-1,SARSPYSTLYGYT
TRBJ2-2,TRBV27,ASSLPTSGRGNTGELF
TRBJ1-2,TRBV3-1,ASRGVTGYGYT
TRBJ2-2,TRBV19,ASSMLAGDTGELF
TRBJ2-7,TRBV18,ASSPPGSLGSYEQY
TRBJ2-3,TRBV19,ASSIVETANQQY
TRBJ1-3,TRBV29-1,SVSSGNTIY
TRBJ2-2,TRBV2,ASSPPEQRSTGELF
TRBJ2-3,TRBV7-9,ASSRDWMSTDTQY
TRBJ2-1,TRBV7-2,ASSSPASSGWFRNEQF
TRBJ2-1,TRBV5-4,ASSLRTGIEQF
TRBJ2-1,TRBV18,ASSPPLTTAIYNEQF
TRBJ1-1,TRBV2,ASVQKRGAF
TRBJ1-5,TRBV20-1,SARTNSNQPQH
TRBJ2-3,TRBV2,ASSEALHADTQY
TRBJ2-2,TRBV11-2,ASSFTGADTGELF
TRBJ1-3,TRBV18,ASSPPAPGSGNTIY
TRBJ1-2,TRBV6-5,ASRTSGQGWAYGYT
TRBJ1-1,TRBV20-1,SARVPAGAF
TRBJ1-2,TRBV11-2,ASSSTGSGYGYT
TRBJ2-2,TRBV11-1,ASSAGLAGANTGELF
TRBJ2-7,TRBV20-1,SARTGENSYEQY
TRBJ2-1,TRBV4-2,TSSQVLNSEQF
TRBJ2-1,TRBV29-1,SVAYGGGYNEQF
TRBJ1-1,TRBV20-1,SARQLPPLEAF
TRBJ1-5,TRBV30,AWSATAGNQPQH
TRBJ2-3,TRBV29-1,SVEVTGGDTQY
TRBJ2-1,TRBV10-1,ASSEGLVYNEQF
TRBJ2-3,TRBV7-8,ASSLVRDTQY
TRBJ1-1,TRBV11-2,ASSPGQLNTEAF
TRBJ2-7,TRBV11-2,ASSLLQGTSYEQY
TRBJ1-1,TRBV3-1,ASSLSSNTEAF
TRBJ1-1,TRBV4-2,ASSQGRLNTEAF
TRBJ2-1,TRBV6-1,ASSEQPIGLNEQF
TRBJ2-3,TRBV20-1,SAPTSGNTDTQY
TRBJ2-3,TRBV29-1,SVANRSTDTQY
TRBJ1-6,TRBV12-3/TRBV12-4,ASSLGGAYSPLH
TRBJ2-5,TRBV20-1,SGGTSGDPQETQY
TRBJ2-7,TRBV20-1,SARFGTPIGEQY
TRBJ2-3,TRBV20-1,SARVDSWVTDTQY
TRBJ1-1,TRBV29-1,SVATGVGTEAF
TRBJ1-5,TRBV28,ASGVGNQPQH
TRBJ2-2,TRBV11-2,ASSLVPGSDTGELF
TRBJ2-3,TRBV11-2,ASSPTDSSTDTQY
TRBJ2-7,TRBV29-1,SVKQGLGAYEQY
TRBJ2-1,TRBV9,ASSTTLAGAGNEQF